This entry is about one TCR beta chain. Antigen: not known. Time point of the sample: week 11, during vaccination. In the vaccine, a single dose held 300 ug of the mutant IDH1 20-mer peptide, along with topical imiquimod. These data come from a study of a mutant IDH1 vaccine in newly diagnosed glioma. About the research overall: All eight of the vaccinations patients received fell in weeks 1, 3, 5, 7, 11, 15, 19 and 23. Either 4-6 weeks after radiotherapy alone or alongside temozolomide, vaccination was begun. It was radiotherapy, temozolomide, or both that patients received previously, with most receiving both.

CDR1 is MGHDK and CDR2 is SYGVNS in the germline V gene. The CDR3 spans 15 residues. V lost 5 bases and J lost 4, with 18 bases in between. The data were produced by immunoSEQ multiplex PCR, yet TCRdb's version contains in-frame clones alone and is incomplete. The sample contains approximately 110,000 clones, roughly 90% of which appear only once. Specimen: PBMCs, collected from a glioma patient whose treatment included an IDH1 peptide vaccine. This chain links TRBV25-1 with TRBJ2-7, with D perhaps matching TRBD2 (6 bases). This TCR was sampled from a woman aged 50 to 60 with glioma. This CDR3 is CASSPNGWGVYEQYF. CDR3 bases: TGTGCCAGCAGTCCGAACGGGTGGGGGGTGTACGAGCAGTACTTC.